The clone carrying this TCR beta chain was counted between two and nine times. Its antigen remains unknown. The sample comes from a study of CD8+ T cells in alopecia areata. Sequencing used cDNA as its template, made by extracting RNA and reverse transcribing it. Data came from immunoSEQ multiplex PCR; TCRdb stores just in-frame clones and leaves some out. This table holds 150,000 to 200,000 clones, less than 70% found once. Treatment in this sample: oral pan-JAK inhibitor, 5-10 mg twice daily. Researchers took lesional scalp punch biopsies and peripheral blood from people who were alopecia areata patients. Study-level findings and limits: Both scalp clonality and the expanded CD8+ clones among the top 100 showed a significant decrease with tofacitinib.

CDR3 size: 13 residues. Germline lookup yields CDR1 SGHNT and CDR2 YYREEE (reference sequence). V dropped 7 bases and J dropped 1 base, with 11 bases sitting between them. The chain recombines TRBV5-4 with TRBJ2-5, with TRBD2 as a possible D gene (6 bases). The clonotype comes from a human donor with alopecia areata. Sequencing was performed on CD4+ T cells sorted from blood, taken at week 24, from a patient treated with tofacitinib. Here the CDR3 DNA reads TGTGCCAGCGGGGACTCCTCCCAAGAGACCCAGTACTTC. It specifies CASGDSSQETQYF.